This TCR beta chain was retrieved from a study of spatial heterogeneity in lung cancer. On the study more broadly: At a median of roughly 26 months after resection, follow-up PBMC samples were sequenced when available. The study, taken as a whole, reports: Resection saw ubiquitous expanded tumor TCRs appear in blood more than follow-up did.

Each CDR3 protein gets one entry after TCRdb re-called the 5' RACE reads with MiXCR. The repertoire has about 16,000 distinct CDR3 sequences, around 5.9% of them found once; the top ten carry roughly 23%. This clonotype occurred many times. Its antigen remains unidentified. Documented time point: blood at routine non-recurrence follow-up after resection. The CDR3 consists of 17 residues. Trimming at V came to 4 bases and at J to 7 bases, leaving 8 bases not matched to a gene. This sequence was found in a male donor with early-stage non-small cell lung cancer. This sample comprised PBMCs, obtained at follow-up. The chain combines TRBV12-3 or TRBV12-4 with TRBJ2-2; 14 bases fit TRBD2. This CDR3 reads CASSSGLAGALRGELFF. For the CDR3, the DNA is TGTGCCAGCAGTTCGGGACTAGCGGGAGCCCTGCGCGGGGAGCTGTTTTTT.